The rows below give T cell receptor beta chains drawn from one sample of a study of T cells in Graves' hyperthyroidism and ophthalmopathy. From the multiplex PCR reads, TCRdb called clonotypes with MiXCR, one entry per CDR3 protein. The sample includes approximately 300,000 distinct CDR3 sequences, around 15% of them seen just once. Sample: blood. The receptors were gathered from a woman aged 55-70 years with Graves' ophthalmopathy. The CDR3 runs from the conserved cysteine through the conserved F or W. A D gene is named only where the DNA matches it firmly. The size entry is marked missing in some rows and otherwise reads once, few, many or a size class.

V gene,D gene,clone size,J gene,CDR3 protein,CDR3 DNA
TRBV5-1,TRBD2,many,TRBJ2-7,CASSLALGSGAYEQYF,TGCGCCAGCAGCTTGGCCTTGGGTAGCGGGGCCTACGAGCAGTACTTC
TRBV20-1,-,many,TRBJ1-1,CSARDLYKAFF,TGCAGTGCTAGAGATCTGTATAAAGCTTTCTTT
TRBV7-9,-,few,TRBJ1-1,CASRSSKNTEAFF,TGTGCCAGCAGATCCTCCAAGAACACTGAAGCTTTCTTT
TRBV6-2/TRBV6-3,TRBD2,few,TRBJ2-3,CASSLASGTQYF,TGTGCCAGCAGTCTCGCTAGCGGGACGCAGTATTTT
TRBV28,TRBD1,many,TRBJ1-2,CASSSQPGGFDGYTF,TGTGCCAGCAGTTCCCAGCCAGGGGGTTTCGATGGCTACACCTTC
TRBV6-1,-,many,TRBJ2-2,CASSSGIGAGELFF,TGTGCCAGCAGTTCTGGTATTGGGGCCGGGGAGCTGTTTTTT
TRBV7-2,TRBD2,many,TRBJ2-7,CASSFSGSVYEQYF,TGTGCCAGCAGCTTTAGCGGGAGTGTCTACGAGCAGTACTTC
TRBV20-1,-,many,TRBJ1-2,CSASSGAFPRGYTF,TGCAGTGCTAGTAGTGGCGCCTTCCCGAGAGGCTACACCTTC
TRBV7-2,-,many,TRBJ2-1,CASSKTRYEQFF,TGTGCCAGCAGTAAGACTAGGTATGAGCAGTTCTTC
TRBV12-3/TRBV12-4,-,-,TRBJ1-3,CASTPGVPGNTIYF,TGTGCCAGCACCCCGGGGGTCCCTGGAAACACCATATATTTT
TRBV28,-,many,TRBJ1-4,CASSLQVEKLFF,TGTGCCAGCAGTTTACAGGTTGAAAAACTGTTTTTT
TRBV20-1,-,-,TRBJ1-1,CSASSWSMNTEAFF,TGCAGTGCTAGTTCTTGGTCCATGAACACTGAAGCTTTCTTT
TRBV27,-,many,TRBJ1-5,CASSPAGYQPQHF,TGTGCCAGCAGCCCCGCCGGCTATCAGCCCCAGCATTTT
TRBV12-3/TRBV12-4,-,-,TRBJ1-1,CASRPTGWTEAFF,TGTGCCAGCAGGCCAACCGGGTGGACTGAAGCTTTCTTT
TRBV20-1,-,many,TRBJ2-2,CSAYVLGAEWGELFF,TGCAGTGCTTACGTCTTGGGGGCGGAGTGGGGGGAGCTGTTTTTT
TRBV6-1,-,many,TRBJ1-5,CASRKNQPQHF,TGTGCCAGCAGAAAAAATCAGCCCCAGCATTTT
TRBV6-5,-,-,TRBJ1-5,CASSYDRTNQPQHF,TGTGCCAGCAGTTACGACAGGACCAATCAGCCCCAGCATTTT
TRBV5-1,TRBD1,-,TRBJ2-1,CASCFRDRVENEQFF,TGCGCCAGCTGCTTCCGGGACAGGGTCGAGAATGAGCAGTTCTTC
TRBV5-1,-,many,TRBJ1-1,CASSSSVGENTEAFF,TGCGCCAGCAGCTCGTCTGTCGGGGAGAACACTGAAGCTTTCTTT
TRBV2,TRBD1,many,TRBJ2-7,CASKKSGTGSYEQYF,TGTGCCAGCAAAAAAAGTGGGACAGGGTCCTACGAGCAGTACTTC
TRBV5-5,-,many,TRBJ1-2,CASSWAGETVYGYTF,TGTGCCAGCAGCTGGGCAGGGGAGACGGTTTATGGCTACACCTTC
TRBV27,-,-,TRBJ2-2,CASRGYTGELFF,TGTGCCAGCAGGGGGTACACCGGGGAGCTGTTTTTT